The clone carrying this T cell receptor beta chain has at least ten counts. The antigen is not known. This sample was included in a study of T cell repertoires in cytomegalovirus infection. Study in general: Well-studied HLA-B-restricted epitopes and recently identified HLA-C-restricted epitopes of CMV were both used in the study. Indications of both CMV infection and matching HLA type were provided by public TCR beta signatures.

A single record per CDR3 protein comes from TCRdb applying MiXCR to the reads. Of about 700,000 distinct CDR3 sequences in the sample, around a third were seen once. Study outcomes and limitations: Within the response measured ex vivo, HLA-C-restricted CMV-specific TCR beta clonotypes were dominant. Carriers of CMV plus the relevant HLA were identified by cumulative public TCR beta family frequency.

CDR1 and CDR2 (germline): SEHNR, FQNEAQ (reference sequence). With 2 bases removed from V and 4 bases from J, the gap between germline ends came to 8 bases. The CDR3 is made up of 13 amino acids. The chain links TRBV7-9 to TRBJ2-5, with a weak D call TRBD2 (5 bases). The sequences come from cultured PBMCs, collected from culture after CMV antigen stimulation. This TCR was recovered from a human donor in good health (CMV status not recorded). Some clones in this sample may be carry-over from other donors' samples. The CDR3 here is CASSLSSGETQYF. The CDR3 DNA reads as TGTGCCAGCAGCTTATCAAGCGGAGAGACCCAGTACTTC.